The next 18 T cell receptor beta chains were all read from a single sample in a study of memory CD4+ T cells and cytomegalovirus serostatus (dated by TCRdb to 2018 to 2020). Library construction relied on the immunoSEQ multiplex PCR assay. This immuneACCESS table, as held by TCRdb, lists in-frame sequences with V and J called but not all clones. Of the missing ones, under half trace to an unresolved V gene in checked studies; the others have no known cause. The sample table lists 40,000 to 45,000 clones, about four fifths of them with a count of one. About 0.79% of the sample lies in the top ten. A FACSAria II was used to sort memory CD4+ T cells, defined as single viable CD3+CD4+CD8-CD45RO+ cells. The sequencing sample was made of memory CD4+ T cells from blood. These receptors came from an adult in good health and CMV-seronegative.

This clone was recorded only once. Other DNA sequences in this specimen translate into the identical CDR3. This chain links TRBV28 with TRBJ2-2; D gene ambiguous. This CDR3 has 12 amino acids. Germline-derived CDR1 and CDR2 are MDHEN and SYDVKM. With 2 bases removed from V and 7 bases from J, the gap between germline ends came to 5 bases. The CDR3, as DNA: TGTGCCAGCAGTTTACAGCACGGGGAGCTGTTTTTT. It encodes CASSLQHGELFF. Full variable domain (missing parts from reference TRBV28 and TRBJ2-2): DVKVTQSSRYLVKRTGEKVFLECVQDMDHENMFWYRQDPGLGLRLIYFSYDVKMKEKGDIPEGYSVSREKKERFSLILESASTNQTSMYLCASSLQHGELFFGEGSRLTVL.

The chain has TRBV5-1 and TRBJ2-7, with D perhaps TRBD1 (6 bases). Per germline, CDR1 SGHRS and CDR2 YFSETQ. This CDR3 contains 16 residues. The V and J ends lost 5 bases and 2 bases respectively, with 20 bases between them. CDR3 protein: CASRSAQPGQAYEQYF. CDR3 DNA sequence: TGCGCCAGCAGGTCAGCCCAACCGGGACAAGCCTACGAGCAGTACTTC.

The chain is built from TRBV2 and TRBJ1-5; 8 bases fit TRBD1. Germline V lookup: CDR1 SNHLY, CDR2 FYNNEI. Losses at the gene ends were 2 bases for V and 6 bases for J; bases not matched to a gene: 0. The CDR3 covers 13 residues. The CDR3 DNA follows: TGTGCCAGCAGTGAAACAGGGGGTCAGCCCCAGCATTTT. Residues: CASSETGGQPQHF.

This clone was seen only a few times. The V gene is TRBV7-7, the J gene TRBJ2-1; D uncertain. V dropped 6 bases and J dropped 6 bases, with 12 bases sitting between them. CDR1 SSHAT and CDR2 FNYEAQ come from the germline V gene (reference sequence). The CDR3 is made up of 13 amino acids. CDR3 DNA sequence: TGTGCCAGCAGGGGCTTTGAAAGCAATGAGCAGTTCTTC. It codes for CASRGFESNEQFF.

The chain recombines TRBV25-1 with TRBJ2-7; D call uncertain. Germline assignment: CDR1 MGHDK and CDR2 SYGVNS. V was cut by 6 bases and J by 6 bases, with 9 bases left in between. The CDR3 is 11 residues long. CDR3 bases: TGTGCCAGCAGCGTCGCGACCGAGCAGTACTTC. Translation gives CASSVATEQYF.

The chain couples TRBV27 to TRBJ1-5; 7 bases match TRBD1. Trimming at V came to 5 bases and at J to 5 bases, leaving 3 bases not matched to a gene. This CDR3 comprises 13 residues. CDR1 is MNHEY, CDR2 SMNVEV, per germline (reference sequence). The CDR3 DNA follows: TGTGCCAGCAGTCCCCAGGGGGATCAGCCCCAGCATTTT. Its translation: CASSPQGDQPQHF.

This clone showed up just once. This chain links TRBV7-2 with TRBJ2-5; D not resolved. Trimming removed 1 base from V and 1 base from J, with 10 bases in between. The CDR3 sequence is 15 residues long. The V gene's germline CDR1 is SGHTA and CDR2 FQGNSA. CDR3 in DNA: TGTGCCAGCAGCTTAGTCGCAGCTATCCAAGAGACCCAGTACTTC. Its protein is CASSLVAAIQETQYF.

V is TRBV2 and J is TRBJ1-1; no firm D call. Germline V lookup: CDR1 SNHLY, CDR2 FYNNEI. CDR3 length: 12 amino acids. The V and J ends lost 4 bases and 1 base respectively, with 4 bases between them. CDR3 DNA: TGTGCCAGCAGTGGACGGAACACTGAAGCTTTCTTT. Protein: CASSGRNTEAFF.

CDR3 amino acids: CASSRSTRSGTDTQYF. The CDR3, as DNA: TGTGCCAGCAGCCGGTCGACTAGATCAGGCACAGATACGCAGTATTTT. The chain links TRBV5-4 to TRBJ2-3, with D perhaps TRBD2 (6 bases). CDR3 length: 16 residues. Germline V gene lookup returns CDR1 SGHNT and CDR2 YYREEE (reference sequence). V gave up 4 bases and J gave up 1 base, with 16 bases separating them.

This sequence joins TRBV6-1 and TRBJ1-3; 7 positions agree with TRBD1. Unmatched junction bases numbered 2, after V lost 7 bases and J lost 2 bases. The germline gives CDR1 MNHNS, CDR2 SASEGT. This CDR3 is built from 13 residues. The CDR3 spells CASIQGAGNTIYF. The DNA of the CDR3 is TGTGCCAGCATCCAGGGGGCTGGAAACACCATATATTTT.

The V call is TRBV18, the J call TRBJ2-7; 10 bases align to TRBD2. The CDR3 sequence is 16 residues long. Germline V gives CDR1 KGHSH, CDR2 LQKENI. V was pared by 2 bases and J by 0 bases, with 4 bases of the junction left unmatched. CDR3 residues: CASSPLGLAASYEQYF. DNA of the CDR3: TGTGCCAGCTCACCATTAGGACTAGCGGCCTCCTACGAGCAGTACTTC.

The rearrangement links TRBV5-5 to TRBJ1-2; 9 bases agree with TRBD1. This CDR3 is 15 amino acids long. CDR1 is SGHKS, CDR2 YYEKEE, per germline (reference sequence). The J segment lost 4 bases and the V segment lost 0 bases, leaving 4 bases of the junction unmatched. The CDR3 region is CASSLEGQGVYGYTF. The CDR3 bases are TGTGCCAGCAGCTTGGAGGGACAGGGTGTCTATGGCTACACCTTC.

This clone was seen once. The chain carries TRBV5-1 and TRBJ2-1; 9 bases map to TRBD2. This CDR3 has 14 residues. Germline lookup yields CDR1 SGHRS and CDR2 YFSETQ. Trimming took 5 bases from V and 5 from J; bases not matched to a gene: 5. CDR3 loop: CASRVSGGHNEQFF. The CDR3 nucleotides are TGCGCCAGCAGGGTTAGCGGGGGACACAATGAGCAGTTCTTC.

This chain uses TRBV5-1 with TRBJ2-5, with 7 bases matching TRBD2. V lost 5 bases and J lost 1; bases outside the gene matches: 5. CDR1 and CDR2 (germline): SGHRS, YFSETQ. The CDR3 spans 14 residues. For the CDR3, the DNA is TGCGCCAGCAGGTACGGGACTACCCAAGAGACCCAGTACTTC. Amino acids: CASRYGTTQETQYF.

V gene TRBV11-2 combines with J gene TRBJ1-1, with no clear D. CDR1 and CDR2 from the germline V gene are SGHAT and FQNNGV. This CDR3 has 16 amino acids. The V and J ends lost 3 bases and 0 bases respectively, with 14 bases between them. CDR3 amino acids: CASSFFLPEMNTEAFF. The CDR3 DNA sequence: TGTGCCAGCAGCTTCTTTCTGCCGGAGATGAACACTGAAGCTTTCTTT.

The chain employs TRBV7-9 and TRBJ1-1; D gene ambiguous. The CDR3 runs to 14 residues. V shed 4 bases and J shed 2 bases, with 11 bases lying between them. Germline V gene lookup returns CDR1 SEHNR and CDR2 FQNEAQ (reference sequence). The CDR3: CASSSDTLNTEAFF. The CDR3 DNA is TGTGCCAGCAGCTCTGACACGCTCAACACTGAAGCTTTCTTT.

The gene calls are TRBV7-9 and TRBJ2-5; 11 positions agree with TRBD2. Germline values: CDR1 SEHNR, CDR2 FQNEAQ (reference sequence). The CDR3 length is 18 residues. Trimming removed 5 bases from V and 2 bases from J; junction bases left unmatched: 13. The chain's CDR3 is CASSGRPVAGGIQETQYF. The CDR3 DNA follows: TGTGCCAGCAGCGGAAGGCCCGTAGCGGGGGGGATTCAAGAGACCCAGTACTTC.

V and J are TRBV2 and TRBJ2-2; D is unclear. The V gene lost 5 bases and the J gene lost 4 bases, with 14 bases spanning the gap. The CDR3 extends over 15 amino acids. The germline CDR1 and CDR2 sequences are SNHLY and FYNNEI. The CDR3 spells CASSLPGSRTGELFF. Written as DNA, the CDR3 is TGTGCCAGCAGTTTACCCGGGTCACGCACCGGGGAGCTGTTTTTT. The whole variable domain, remainder taken from reference TRBV2 and TRBJ2-2, is EPEVTQTPSHQVTQMGQEVILRCVPISNHLYFYWYRQILGQKVEFLVSFYNNEISEKSEIFDDQFSVERPDGSNFTLKIRSTKLEDSAMYFCASSLPGSRTGELFFGEGSRLTVL.